Below, 15 T cell receptor beta chains from the same sample are listed, as sequenced in a study of cytomegalovirus exposure and HLA in healthy donors. Primers included in the PCR were 60 Vbeta and 13 Jbeta primers. This table comes from immunoSEQ multiplex PCR, and its TCRdb copy is limited to in-frame clones, with some not included. The listing records 55,000 to 70,000 clones. Sequenced: PBMCs. The receptors come from a female donor in good health and CMV-seropositive.

J is TRBJ1-5 and V is TRBV19, with TRBD1 identical over 8 bases. CDR1 is LNHDA, CDR2 SQIVND, per germline (reference sequence). With V trimmed by 5 bases and J by 2 bases, 8 bases remained unmatched. This CDR3 is 16 amino acids long. CDR3 nucleotides: TGTGCCAGTAGTGTCTCCAGGGGGCTAGGCAATCAGCCCCAGCATTTT. Translated, it gives CASSVSRGLGNQPQHF. Full variable domain (missing parts from reference TRBV19 and TRBJ1-5): DGGITQSPKYLFRKEGQNVTLSCEQNLNHDAMYWYRQDPGQGLRLIYYSQIVNDFQKGDIAEGYSVSREKKESFPLTVTSAQKNPTAFYLCASSVSRGLGNQPQHFGDGTRLSIL.

This rearrangement joins TRBV6-5 to TRBJ1-3, with no clear D. The CDR3 sequence is 14 residues long. Trimming took 4 bases from V and 2 from J, leaving 9 bases between them. Germline V gene lookup returns CDR1 MNHEY and CDR2 SVGAGI. CDR3 sequence reads: CASSSGLPGNTIYF. CDR3 bases: TGTGCCAGCAGTTCAGGACTGCCTGGAAACACCATATATTTT.

The gene calls are TRBV28 and TRBJ1-2; 7 bases are shared with TRBD1. This CDR3 comprises 15 residues. The ends lost 1 base at V and 8 bases at J; junction bases unmatched: 10. Germline V gene lookup returns CDR1 MDHEN and CDR2 SYDVKM. DNA of the CDR3: TGTGCCAGCAGTTTATCCACAGGGGCCGTGGGGGGCTACACCTTC. It yields the protein CASSLSTGAVGGYTF.

This chain links TRBV19 with TRBJ2-7, with D tentatively TRBD2 (6 bases). The ends were cut back, 8 bases at V and 7 bases at J, with 21 bases in the middle. CDR3 length: 14 residues. The germline CDR1 and CDR2 sequences are LNHDA and SQIVND (reference sequence). The CDR3 nucleotides are TGTGCCAGTGGGCAGGACTATCCTTCAGGGGAGCAGTACTTC. Translation gives CASGQDYPSGEQYF.

This chain links TRBV27 with TRBJ1-3, with D uncertain. Trimming stripped 6 bases from V and 4 bases from J, with 10 bases between. The CDR3 sequence is 13 residues long. Germline loops: CDR1 MNHEY, CDR2 SMNVEV (reference sequence). The CDR3 region is CASSFGVGNTIYF. The CDR3 DNA follows: TGTGCCAGCAGCTTCGGGGTAGGAAACACCATATATTTT.

The chain links TRBV28 to TRBJ2-5, with a weak D call TRBD2 (5 bases). Germline lookup yields CDR1 MDHEN and CDR2 SYDVKM. Trimming took 4 bases from V and 5 from J, leaving 14 bases between them. CDR3 length equals 14 residues. The DNA of the CDR3 is TGTGCCAGCAGTTCCCTCGGGCGCGGGGAGACCCAGTACTTC. Protein: CASSSLGRGETQYF.

This sequence joins TRBV18 and TRBJ1-2, with TRBD1 matching over 9 bases. With V trimmed by 3 bases and J by 8 bases, 10 bases remained unmatched. The CDR3 runs 15 residues. From germline, CDR1 is KGHSH and CDR2 LQKENI. CDR3 amino acids: CASSPPKGQGNGYTF. DNA for the CDR3: TGTGCCAGCTCACCCCCAAAGGGACAGGGAAACGGCTACACCTTC. Using reference TRBV18 and TRBJ1-2 for the parts outside the CDR3, the full variable domain is NAGVMQNPRHLVRRRGQEARLRCSPMKGHSHVYWYRQLPEEGLKFMVYLQKENIIDESGMPKERFSAEFPKEGPSILRIQQVVRGDSAAYFCASSPPKGQGNGYTFGSGTRLTVV.

J is TRBJ1-2 and V is TRBV29-1, with 9 bases matching TRBD1. Germline loops: CDR1 SQVTM, CDR2 ANQGSEA. CDR3 length equals 12 residues. The V segment lost 7 bases and the J segment 4 bases; nucleotides outside the gene matches: 4. CDR3 protein: CSGVTGGYGYTF. For the CDR3, the DNA is TGCAGCGGTGTGACAGGGGGCTATGGCTACACCTTC.

The V and J genes are TRBV18 and TRBJ1-1; possibly TRBD1 for D (6 bases). This CDR3 has 15 amino acids. The germline gives CDR1 KGHSH, CDR2 LQKENI. The germline V and J ends were trimmed by 3 bases and 3 bases, with 14 bases remaining between them. CDR3 nucleotides: TGTGCCAGCTCACCCAGAGGGGGAATAGACACTGAAGCTTTCTTT. Protein product: CASSPRGGIDTEAFF.

The V call is TRBV30, the J call TRBJ2-5; 7 positions match TRBD2. The V segment lost 2 bases and the J segment 2 bases; nucleotides outside the gene matches: 5. Germline V gene data show CDR1 as GTSNPN and CDR2 as SVGIG (reference sequence). This CDR3 has 14 amino acids. The CDR3 spells CAWSTGEGQETQYF. For the CDR3, the DNA is TGTGCCTGGAGTACGGGGGAGGGACAAGAGACCCAGTACTTC.

V is TRBV30 and J is TRBJ1-3; D not certain. From germline, CDR1 is GTSNPN and CDR2 SVGIG (reference sequence). V lost 6 bases and J lost 0, with 6 bases in between. The CDR3 spans 12 residues. CDR3 sequence: CACRDSGNTIYF. CDR3 in DNA: TGTGCCTGCCGGGACTCTGGAAACACCATATATTTT. The full variable domain, completed using reference TRBV30 and TRBJ1-3, is SQTIHQWPATLVQPVGSPLSLECTVEGTSNPNLYWYRQAAGRGLQLLFYSVGIGQISSEVPQNLSASRPQDRQFILSSKKLLLSDSGFYLCACRDSGNTIYFGEGSWLTVV.

J is TRBJ2-2 and V is TRBV25-1; the match to TRBD2 covers 7 bases. This CDR3 is built from 17 residues. The germline gives CDR1 MGHDK, CDR2 SYGVNS. The V gene end was trimmed by 2 bases and the J gene end by 7 bases; junction bases not matched to a gene: 13. The CDR3 spells CASSEGSSGGLGGELFF. The CDR3 nucleotides are TGTGCCAGCAGTGAAGGGAGTTCGGGGGGTCTCGGCGGGGAGCTGTTTTTT.

The chain employs TRBV5-6 and TRBJ1-5, with a possible D match to TRBD1 (5 bases). Trimming took off 7 bases at V and 0 bases at J, with 11 bases between the two ends. Germline V gene sequence: CDR1 SGHDT, CDR2 YYEEEE. The CDR3 runs 14 residues. As DNA, the CDR3 is TGTGCCAGCCGGACACCTTATAGCAATCAGCCCCAGCATTTT. Protein sequence: CASRTPYSNQPQHF.

The gene calls are TRBV5-6 and TRBJ1-5, with 11 nucleotides matching TRBD1. Germline CDR1 SGHDT, CDR2 YYEEEE. V gave up 0 bases and J gave up 6 bases; unmatched junction bases: 2. The CDR3 is made up of 15 amino acids. The CDR3 DNA reads as TGTGCCAGCAGCTTGGGGACAGGGGGCCGTCAGCCCCAGCATTTT. This translates into CASSLGTGGRQPQHF.

This sequence joins TRBV20-1 and TRBJ2-7; D is uncertain. The CDR3 has 11 residues. From germline, CDR1 is DFQATT and CDR2 SNEGSKA (reference sequence). The ends were cut back, 1 base at V and 5 bases at J, with 6 bases in the middle. The CDR3, as DNA: TGCAGTGCTAGAGTCCGAGACGAGCAGTACTTC. Protein: CSARVRDEQYF.